This T cell receptor (beta chain) was recovered during a study of shared clonotypes between healthy human individuals. V gave up 3 bases and J gave up 7 bases; unmatched junction bases: 7. This CDR3 spans 15 amino acids. The germline V gene encodes CDR1 SGHKS and CDR2 YYEKEE (reference sequence). CD45RO-negative cells were positively selected for CCR7, leaving out terminally differentiated effector memory CD45RA+ cells. Assay: immunoSEQ multiplex PCR; the TCRdb copy retains only in-frame clones and omits some. The sample holds some 2.1 million clones, about 95% seen once. This receptor was taken from a man aged 18 to 35 in good health. This rearrangement joins TRBV5-5 to TRBJ2-1; 10 bases map to TRBD1. The specimen sequenced was naive CD8+ T cells sorted from blood. The CDR3 loop is CASSYPTGGINEQFF. The CDR3 DNA is TGTGCCAGCAGCTACCCGACAGGGGGCATTAATGAGCAGTTCTTC.